This TCR beta chain was recorded in a study of CD8+CD57+ T cells in acquired aplastic anemia listed by TCRdb under 2018. Looking at the study overall: A mean of 3.2 ug of DNA, ranging from about 0.2 to 27.4 ug, was extracted from sorted CD4+ and CD8+ cells. A CD8+CD57+ expansion meant a frequency higher than the mean frequency seen in healthy subjects.

The patients picked for sequencing were ones in whom flow cytometry had shown an expansion of CD8+CD57+ cells. All patients had severe acquired aplastic anemia diagnosed by International Study of Aplastic Anemia and Agranulocytosis and Camitta criteria. Patients had received no therapy at the time of blood sampling. In the study, sorted CD4+ and CD8+ blood T cells from patients with severe aplastic anemia and from healthy subjects underwent deep sequencing of TCR repertoires. In the USA, patient enrollment took place under clinicaltrials.gov protocols 00001620, 01623167, 00001397, 00071045, 00081523 and 00961064. Ficoll-Paque density gradient centrifugation was used to isolate peripheral blood mononuclear cells. CD4+ and CD8+ T cells were sorted by FACS or magnetic beads before DNA extraction. On this clonotype: This clone's antigen is unknown. There are no base qualities to consult, and no much larger clone falls within one base.

Genomic DNA was used as template for profiling of TCR beta VDJ combinations and CDR3 sequences. An Illumina HiSeq 2000 was used for TCR repertoire sequencing. The authors' pipeline ran thus. Repertoires were assessed using TRBV/TRBJ rearrangement plots, CDR3 size and DJ length profiles, and Simpson's diversity index. The immunodominant clone was defined as the most abundant DNA sequence in deep sequencing data. CDR3 amino acid sequences were checked for sharing between subjects and were compared against published repertoires and the VDJdb database. Using fastp trimming at Q25 and MiXCR clonotype assembly, TCRdb reanalyzed the public sequencing data and kept in-frame beta chains. All rows with the same CDR3 protein become a single entry with the most common DNA and genes. The V and J calls shown here were made by TCRdb, not taken from the authors' results. For this sample the table gives approximately 150,000 distinct CDR3 sequences, of which 65% to 75% were detected only once. The ten largest clones represent 35% to 60% of the sample.

The cysteine opens and the phenylalanine closes a CDR3 of 15 amino acids. CDR3 DNA only is kept here, 45 bases in frame from base 1. The V end gives up 5 bases and the J end 3 bases, leaving 9 bases in the junction not matched to a gene. Via the germline V gene, CDR1 is SGHVS and CDR2 FNYEAQ. Broad study findings and their caveats: No significant difference in CD8+ Simpson's diversity was found between patients and healthy controls (P=0.060). Although 25 to 30 CD8+ CDR3 sequences were shared by patients and controls, these sequences appeared highly expressed in patients and within the immunodominant clones of patients.

The sample comprised sorted CD4+, CD8+, or CD8+CD57+ T cells (not recorded which) from PBMCs. This clonotype was sampled from a human donor with aplastic anemia. The chain was built from TRBV7-6 and TRBJ2-5; 7 central bases correspond to TRBD2. The bases read TGTGCCAGCAGCCCCTCTCTCCTAGCGGAAGAGACCCAGTACTTC. This encodes CASSPSLLAEETQYF. Supplemented by the reference TRBV7-6 and TRBJ2-5 proteins around the CDR3, the complete variable domain is GAGVSQSPRYKVTKRGQDVALRCDPISGHVSLYWYRQALGQGPEFLTYFNYEAQQDKSGLPNDRFSAERPEGSISTLTIQRTEQRDSAMYRCASSPSLLAEETQYFGPGTRLLVL.